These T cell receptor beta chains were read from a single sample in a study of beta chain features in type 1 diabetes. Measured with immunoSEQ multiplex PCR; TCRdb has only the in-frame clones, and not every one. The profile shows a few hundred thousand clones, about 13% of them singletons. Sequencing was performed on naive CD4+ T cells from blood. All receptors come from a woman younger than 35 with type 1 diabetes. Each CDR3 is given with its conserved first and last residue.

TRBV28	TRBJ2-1	CASSQGASSVDEQFF
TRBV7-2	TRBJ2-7	CASSLAGGSYEQYF
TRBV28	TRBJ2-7	CASSLGQGTPYEQYF
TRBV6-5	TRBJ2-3	CASSYDGSATDTQYF
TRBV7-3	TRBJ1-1	CASSRGPQGDSEAFF
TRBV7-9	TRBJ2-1	CASSLPGTSYNEQFF
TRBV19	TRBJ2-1	CASSPLGAGGLFF
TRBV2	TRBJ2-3	CASETASGRDPTHTQYF
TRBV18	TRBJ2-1	CASSPRTVETYSYNEQFF
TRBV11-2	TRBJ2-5	CASSLVRDSRGYQETQYF
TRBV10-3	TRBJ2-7	CAISADRVSYEQYF
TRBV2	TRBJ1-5	CASSDRGNQPQHF
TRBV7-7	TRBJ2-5	CASSLALSSPRETQYF
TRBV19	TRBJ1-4	CATVDRGHNEKLFF
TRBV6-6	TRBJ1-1	CASTGQGDTEAFF
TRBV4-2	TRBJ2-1	CASSQAGTAHNEQFF
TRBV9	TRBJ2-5	CASSVGLATETQYF
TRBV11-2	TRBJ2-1	CASSFGRADEQFF
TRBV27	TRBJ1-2	CASRGIYGYTF
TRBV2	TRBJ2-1	CASSVGGARYNEQFF
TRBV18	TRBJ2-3	CASSPRSSGEASTQYF
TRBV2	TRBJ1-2	CASRPPGQGLLWGYTF
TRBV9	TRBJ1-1	CASSHDRGNTEAFF
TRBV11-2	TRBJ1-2	CASSLDRAGGYTF
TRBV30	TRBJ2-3	CAWSARRTSGSTDTQYF
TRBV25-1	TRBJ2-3	CASSGTSGMWADTQYF
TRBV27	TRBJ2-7	CASSLSGVGSYEQYF
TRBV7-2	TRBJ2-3	CASSFPAGTDTQYF
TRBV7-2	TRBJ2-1	CASSLRTSGGRVYNEQFF
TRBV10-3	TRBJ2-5	CAISVNRVGETQYF
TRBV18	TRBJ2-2	CASSRQANTGELFF
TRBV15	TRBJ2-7	CATSREASISYEQYF
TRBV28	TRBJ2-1	CASSSAGRAGDEQFF
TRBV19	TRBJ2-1	CASSSGTIGEQFF
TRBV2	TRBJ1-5	CASSATANQPQHF
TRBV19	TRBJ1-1	CASSAWAGNTEAFF
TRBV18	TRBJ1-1	CASSPTWTKRNTEAFF
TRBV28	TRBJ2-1	CASSEGGTSGSQEQFF
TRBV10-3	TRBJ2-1	CAIGAKGHGLDEQFF
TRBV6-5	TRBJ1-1	CASSYSPGLNTEAFF
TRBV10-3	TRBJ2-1	CAISERTSGSAYNEQFF
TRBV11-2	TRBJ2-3	CASSSWTSGIPTDTQYF
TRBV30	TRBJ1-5	CAYSGGGNQPQHF
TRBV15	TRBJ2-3	CATSRDSGGWSTDTQYF
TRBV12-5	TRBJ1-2	CASGLPDPRGQTF
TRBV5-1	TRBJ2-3	CASSFLPGDVPTDTQYF
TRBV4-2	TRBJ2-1	CASSQDLAGGPFAYNEQFF
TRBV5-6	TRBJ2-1	CASSFELAGLDSYNEQFF
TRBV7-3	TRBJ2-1	CASSTPGLVNEQFF
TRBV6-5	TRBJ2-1	CASSYGGTNEQFF
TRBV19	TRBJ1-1	CASTHTGNTEAFF
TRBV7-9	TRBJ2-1	CASSTPTSGSHNEQFF
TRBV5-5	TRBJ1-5	CASSLVPGDQPQHF